This is a list of T cell receptor beta chains from one sample in a study of T-cell reconstitution after alpha-beta-depleted transplantation in children. TCRdb recomputed calls from the PCR reads with MiXCR, one row per CDR3 protein. Of a few hundred thousand distinct CDR3 sequences in the sample, roughly 13% are singletons; the top ten hold around 2.2%. This specimen was PBMCs, mostly from graft donor cells, taken 360 days after TCRalphabeta/CD19-depleted stem cell transplant. The receptors were sampled from a male patient younger than 18 who had a stem cell transplant for acute myeloid leukemia, so the T cells may come from the graft donor. CDR3s include the opening cysteine and the closing phenylalanine or tryptophan. Each record gives: D gene, CDR3 length, clone size, V gene, J gene, CDR3 protein, CDR3 DNA. A D gene is named only where the DNA matches it firmly. Clone size, where shown, is once, few, many, or a class for clones that have expanded.

.	17	many	TRBV9	TRBJ2-1	CASSVVGPPSSYNEQFF	TGTGCCAGCAGCGTAGTTGGCCCCCCGAGCTCCTACAATGAGCAGTTCTTC
.	15	.	TRBV7-3	TRBJ2-3	CASSSVADYTDTQYF	TGTGCCAGCAGCTCCGTCGCGGACTACACAGATACGCAGTATTTT
.	13	few	TRBV28	TRBJ2-3	CASMRQLTDTQYF	TGTGCCAGCATGAGACAACTCACAGATACGCAGTATTTT
.	18	.	TRBV12-3/TRBV12-4	TRBJ2-5	CASSLAQIAYGAQETQYF	TGTGCCAGCAGTTTAGCGCAAATAGCGTACGGGGCCCAAGAGACCCAGTACTTC
.	13	many	TRBV20-1	TRBJ2-7	CSASGESGYEQYF	TGCAGTGCTAGTGGGGAGAGCGGGTACGAGCAGTACTTC
.	12	.	TRBV20-1	TRBJ2-3	CSARGPSDTQYF	TGCAGTGCTAGAGGCCCCTCAGATACGCAGTATTTT
.	16	.	TRBV7-8	TRBJ2-7	CASSLNGRILTYEQYF	TGTGCCAGCAGCTTAAACGGGCGAATCCTTACCTACGAGCAGTACTTC
TRBD2	16	.	TRBV6-5	TRBJ2-1	CASSYTGTSGILEQFF	TGTGCCAGCAGTTACACCGGGACTAGCGGGATCCTTGAGCAGTTCTTC
.	15	.	TRBV6-1	TRBJ1-4	CASSPPRGPDEKLFF	TGTGCCAGCAGTCCTCCCCGGGGTCCTGATGAAAAACTGTTTTTT
TRBD2	14	many	TRBV28	TRBJ2-1	CASSRTSGYNEQFF	TGTGCCAGCAGCCGGACTAGCGGCTACAATGAGCAGTTCTTC
.	12	few	TRBV7-9	TRBJ1-2	CASKGRTYGYTF	TGTGCCAGCAAAGGACGGACCTATGGCTACACCTTC
.	12	few	TRBV20-1	TRBJ2-1	CSARNPVNEQFF	TGCAGTGCTAGAAACCCGGTCAATGAGCAGTTCTTC
.	11	.	TRBV5-1	TRBJ2-7	CASSLENVQYF	TGCGCCAGCAGCTTGGAAAACGTTCAGTACTTC